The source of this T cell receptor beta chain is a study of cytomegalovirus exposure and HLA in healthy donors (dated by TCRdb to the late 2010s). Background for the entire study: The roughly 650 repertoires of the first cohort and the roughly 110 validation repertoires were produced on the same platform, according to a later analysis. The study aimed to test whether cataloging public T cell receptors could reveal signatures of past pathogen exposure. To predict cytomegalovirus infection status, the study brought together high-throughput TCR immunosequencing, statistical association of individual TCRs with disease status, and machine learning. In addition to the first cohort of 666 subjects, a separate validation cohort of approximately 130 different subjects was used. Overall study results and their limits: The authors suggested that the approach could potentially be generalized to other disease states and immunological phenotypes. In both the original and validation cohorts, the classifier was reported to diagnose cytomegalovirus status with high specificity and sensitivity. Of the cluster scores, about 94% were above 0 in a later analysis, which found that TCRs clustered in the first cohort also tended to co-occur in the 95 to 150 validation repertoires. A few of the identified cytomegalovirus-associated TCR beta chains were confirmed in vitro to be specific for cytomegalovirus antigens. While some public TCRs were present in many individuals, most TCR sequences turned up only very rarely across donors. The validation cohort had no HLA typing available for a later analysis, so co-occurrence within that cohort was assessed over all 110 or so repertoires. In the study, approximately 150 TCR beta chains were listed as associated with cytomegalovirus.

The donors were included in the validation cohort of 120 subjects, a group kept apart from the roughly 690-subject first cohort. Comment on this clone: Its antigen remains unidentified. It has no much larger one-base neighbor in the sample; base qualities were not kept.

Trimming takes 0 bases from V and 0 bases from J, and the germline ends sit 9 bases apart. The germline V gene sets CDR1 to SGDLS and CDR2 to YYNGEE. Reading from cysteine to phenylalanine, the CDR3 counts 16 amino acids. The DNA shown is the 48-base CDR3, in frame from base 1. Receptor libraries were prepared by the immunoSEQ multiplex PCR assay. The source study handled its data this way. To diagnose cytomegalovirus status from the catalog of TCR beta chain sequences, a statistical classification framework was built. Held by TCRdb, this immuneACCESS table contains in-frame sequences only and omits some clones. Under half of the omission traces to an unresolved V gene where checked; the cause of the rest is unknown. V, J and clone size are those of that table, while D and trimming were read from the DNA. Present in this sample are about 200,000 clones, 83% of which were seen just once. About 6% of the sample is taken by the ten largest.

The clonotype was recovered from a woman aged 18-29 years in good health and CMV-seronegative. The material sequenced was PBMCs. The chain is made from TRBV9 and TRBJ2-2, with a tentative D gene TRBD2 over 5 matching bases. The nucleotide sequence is TGTGCCAGCAGCGTAGGGAGGCTTGCGAACACCGGGGAGCTGTTTTTT. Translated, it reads CASSVGRLANTGELFF.